Sequencing of this TCR beta chain was carried out in a study of preoperative IRX-2 immunotherapy in early breast cancer. There are a few counts of this clone. V lost 4 bases to trimming and J lost 5 bases; unmatched junction nucleotides: 5. CDR3 size: 14 residues. Treatment indicated: preoperative locoregional IRX-2 cytokine immunotherapy. Generated by immunoSEQ multiplex PCR, the TCRdb table keeps only in-frame clones and is missing some. There are around 88,000 clones in the sample; about nine tenths occur only once, and about 2.1% lies in the top ten. The source is a human donor with breast cancer. This specimen was tumor tissue, taken after IRX-2 immunotherapy. The chain uses TRBV7-1 and TRBJ1-5; 7 bases map to TRBD1. TRBV7-1 is given ORF status, its function remaining uncertain. CDR3 residues: CASSFAGTDQPQHF. CDR3 DNA sequence: TGTGCCAGCAGCTTCGCCGGGACAGATCAGCCCCAGCATTTT.